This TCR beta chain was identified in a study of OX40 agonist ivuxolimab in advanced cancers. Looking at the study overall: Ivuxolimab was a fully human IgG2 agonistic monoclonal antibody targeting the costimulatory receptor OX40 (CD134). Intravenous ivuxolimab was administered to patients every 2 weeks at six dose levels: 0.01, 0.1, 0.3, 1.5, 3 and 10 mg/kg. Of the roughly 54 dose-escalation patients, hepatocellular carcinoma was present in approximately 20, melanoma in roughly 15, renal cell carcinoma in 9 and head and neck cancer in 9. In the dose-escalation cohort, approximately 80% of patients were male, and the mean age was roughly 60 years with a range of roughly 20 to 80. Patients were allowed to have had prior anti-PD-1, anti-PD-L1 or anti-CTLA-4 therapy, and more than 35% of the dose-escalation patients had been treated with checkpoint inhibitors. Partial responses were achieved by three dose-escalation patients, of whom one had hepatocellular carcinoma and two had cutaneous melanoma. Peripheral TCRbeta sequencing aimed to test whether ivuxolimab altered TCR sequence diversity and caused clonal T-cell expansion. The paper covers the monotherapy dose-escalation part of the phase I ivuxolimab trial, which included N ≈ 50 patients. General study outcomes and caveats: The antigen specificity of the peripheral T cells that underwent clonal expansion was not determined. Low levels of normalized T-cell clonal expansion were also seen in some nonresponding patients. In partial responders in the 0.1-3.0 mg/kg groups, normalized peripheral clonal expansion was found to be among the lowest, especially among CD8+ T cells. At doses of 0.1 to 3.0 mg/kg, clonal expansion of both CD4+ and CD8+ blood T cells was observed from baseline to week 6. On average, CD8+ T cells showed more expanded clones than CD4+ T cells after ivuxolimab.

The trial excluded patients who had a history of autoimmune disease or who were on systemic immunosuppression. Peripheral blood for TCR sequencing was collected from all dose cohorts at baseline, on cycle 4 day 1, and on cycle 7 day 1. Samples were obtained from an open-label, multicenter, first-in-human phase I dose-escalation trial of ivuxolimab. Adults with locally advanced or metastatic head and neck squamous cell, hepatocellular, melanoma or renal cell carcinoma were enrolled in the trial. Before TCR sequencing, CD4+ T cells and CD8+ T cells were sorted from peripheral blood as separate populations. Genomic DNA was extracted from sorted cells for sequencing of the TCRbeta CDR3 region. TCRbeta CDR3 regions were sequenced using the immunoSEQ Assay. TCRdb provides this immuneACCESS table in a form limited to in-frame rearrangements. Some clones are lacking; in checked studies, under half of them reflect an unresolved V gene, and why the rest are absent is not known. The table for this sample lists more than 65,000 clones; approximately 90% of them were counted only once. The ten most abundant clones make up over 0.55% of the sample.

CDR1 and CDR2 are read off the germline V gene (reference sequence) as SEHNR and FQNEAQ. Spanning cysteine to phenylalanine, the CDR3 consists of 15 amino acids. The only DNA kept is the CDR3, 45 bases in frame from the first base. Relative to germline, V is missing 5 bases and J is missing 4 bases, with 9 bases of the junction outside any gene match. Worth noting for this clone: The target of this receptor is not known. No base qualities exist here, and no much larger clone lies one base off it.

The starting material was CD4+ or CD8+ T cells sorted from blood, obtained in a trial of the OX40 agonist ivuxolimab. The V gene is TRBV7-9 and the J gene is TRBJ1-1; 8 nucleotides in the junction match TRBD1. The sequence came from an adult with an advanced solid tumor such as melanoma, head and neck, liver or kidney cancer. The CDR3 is CASSPPDRVRTEAFF. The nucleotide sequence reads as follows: TGTGCCAGCAGCCCACCGGACAGGGTCCGCACTGAAGCTTTCTTT.